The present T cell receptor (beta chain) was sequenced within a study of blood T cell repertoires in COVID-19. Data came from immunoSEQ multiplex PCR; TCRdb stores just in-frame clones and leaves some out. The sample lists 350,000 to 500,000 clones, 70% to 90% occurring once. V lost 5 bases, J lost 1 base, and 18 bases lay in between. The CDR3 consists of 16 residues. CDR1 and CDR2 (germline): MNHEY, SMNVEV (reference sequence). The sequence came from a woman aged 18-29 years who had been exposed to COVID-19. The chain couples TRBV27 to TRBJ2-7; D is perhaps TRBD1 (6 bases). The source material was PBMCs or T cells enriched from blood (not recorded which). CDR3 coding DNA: TGTGCCAGCAGTCCTCCGGACAGCAGTTCGTCCTACGAGCAGTACTTC. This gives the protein CASSPPDSSSSYEQYF.